This T cell receptor beta chain was sequenced in a study of T cells after yellow fever vaccination (dated by TCRdb to the late 2010s). Background on the whole study: The SMART-Seq v4 Ultra Low Input RNA kit was used to prepare libraries from fractions with low cell numbers. Bulk TCR alpha and beta repertoires were sequenced longitudinally to track T-cell clones before and after primary and booster YFV17D yellow fever vaccination. Bulk PBMC replicates and cell subsets were isolated from blood drawn at multiple timepoints before and after both primary and secondary immunization. Two healthy male donors, one aged 18 to 30 and one aged 30 to 40 years, made up the cohort. Study-wide findings and limitations: FACS-sorted repertoires could contain abundant contaminating clonotypes from the bulk population, so computational filtering was required. After the booster, most clones that had expanded after primary vaccination were detected again (roughly 96% of CD4 and under 90% of CD8), suggesting broad maintenance of memory. A small fraction of clonotypes showed up in both the CD4 and CD8 compartments, probably as a result of convergent recombination. The secondary T-cell response was found to be weaker but faster than the primary response, with a peak reached on day 5 rather than on day 15. Because the study included only a couple of donors, the extent to which the findings can be generalized is limited.

TCR cDNA was made using 5'RACE template switching, a step that added a universal primer site and unique molecular identifiers. Priming of cDNA synthesis was performed from both the TCR alpha and TCR beta constant segments. Library amplification used two PCR steps, and the second PCR step added sample barcodes and sequencing adapters. Libraries were sequenced on Illumina HiSeq 2500 (2x100 bp) or NovaSeq (2x150 bp). From the authors' description of their analysis: Demultiplexing of reads and collapsing into UMI consensus sequences were performed with MIGEC, and V(D)J alignment was carried out with MiXCR. Vaccine-responding clonotypes were identified with edgeR using replicate PBMC samples, with FDR below 0.01 and a log2 fold change above 5 up to day 15 being required. CD4 or CD8 identity was assigned to each bulk clonotype according to whether the clonotype was present at higher abundance in the sequenced CD4 repertoire or the sequenced CD8 repertoire. The public reads were quality trimmed at Q25 with fastp and then assembled into clones with MiXCR by TCRdb, keeping productive beta chains. Rows with one shared CDR3 protein collapse into an entry with the most common genes and DNA. In this record, the V and J calls reflect TCRdb's handling and not the investigators' own analysis. The sample profile shows 300,000 or so distinct CDR3 sequences; 13% of them were found once. Together, the top ten hold approximately 0.49% of the sample.

This clonotype was counted at least ten times. The antigen it binds to is not known. The record has no base qualities; no much larger clone is one base away. Looking up the germline V gene yields CDR1 SGHTA and CDR2 FQGNSA. Cut back by 2 bases and 0 bases, the V and J ends lie 11 bases apart. The CDR3 contains 16 residues, cysteine and phenylalanine counted. Only the CDR3 part of the read is kept: 48 bases, read in frame from the first base. The sample's treatment or condition label is to be understood as: live attenuated yellow fever vaccine strain. A standard Ficoll-Paque protocol was used to isolate PBMCs from peripheral blood. Dynabeads CD4 and CD8 positive selection kits were used to isolate CD4 and CD8 T-cell fractions. RNA was extracted with TriZol from bulk PBMCs, CD4 and CD8 fractions, and dextramer-positive and dextramer-negative fractions.

The chain couples TRBV7-2 to TRBJ2-1; tentative D gene TRBD2, with 5 bases matching. This material consisted of CD4+ T cells sorted from PBMCs, taken 45 days after the yellow fever booster vaccination. The clonotype comes from a man aged 25 to 40 who received the YFV17D yellow fever vaccine. The CDR3 amino acid sequence is: CASSLLAVSSYNEQFF. The bases are TGTGCCAGCAGCTTACTAGCAGTAAGCTCCTACAATGAGCAGTTCTTC. The CDR3, completed at both ends by the reference TRBV7-2 and TRBJ2-1 genes, gives the full variable domain GAGVSQSPSNKVTEKGKDVELRCDPISGHTALYWYRQSLGQGLEFLIYFQGNSAPDKSGLPSDRFSAERTGGSVSTLTIQRTQQEDSAVYLCASSLLAVSSYNEQFFGPGTRLTVL.